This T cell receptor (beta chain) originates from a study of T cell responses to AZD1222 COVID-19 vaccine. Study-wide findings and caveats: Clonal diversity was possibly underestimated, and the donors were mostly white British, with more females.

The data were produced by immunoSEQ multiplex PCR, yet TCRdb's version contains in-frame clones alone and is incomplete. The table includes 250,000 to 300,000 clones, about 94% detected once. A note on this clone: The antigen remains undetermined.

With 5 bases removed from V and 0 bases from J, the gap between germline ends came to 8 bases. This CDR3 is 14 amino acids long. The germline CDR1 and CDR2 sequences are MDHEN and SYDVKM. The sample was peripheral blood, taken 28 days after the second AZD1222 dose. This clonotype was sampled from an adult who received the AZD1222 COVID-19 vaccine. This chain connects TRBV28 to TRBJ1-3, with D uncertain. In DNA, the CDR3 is TGTGCCAGCAGTCCGGACGTCTCTGGAAACACCATATATTTT. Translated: CASSPDVSGNTIYF.